These T cell receptor beta chains were read from a single sample in a study of CD8+CD57+ T cells in acquired aplastic anemia. TCRdb analysed the reads with MiXCR anew, one entry per CDR3 protein. Found here are some 410,000 distinct CDR3 sequences, roughly 68% of them singletons; the top ten hold approximately 3.9%. The sample taken for sequencing was sorted CD4+, CD8+, or CD8+CD57+ T cells (not recorded which) from PBMCs. These receptors were obtained from a human donor in good health, serving as a control. Each CDR3 is given with its conserved first and last residue. A D gene is named only where the DNA matches it firmly. Rows may omit the clone size; those that give it use once, few, many or a size class.

V	J	size	D	CDR3	DNA
TRBV5-1	TRBJ2-3	-	-	CASSLKPGGQDTQYF	TGCGCCAGCAGCTTAAAACCCGGGGGGCAGGATACGCAGTATTTT
TRBV7-6	TRBJ2-1	few	-	CASSWQSEQFF	TGTGCCAGCAGTTGGCAGAGTGAGCAGTTCTTC
TRBV9	TRBJ1-6	-	-	CASRVQVRNAPLDF	TGTGCCAGCCGCGTGCAGGTTCGTAATGCCCCACTAGACTTT
TRBV2	TRBJ2-7	-	TRBD2	CASTGGLAGGYEQYF	TGTGCCAGCACAGGTGGACTAGCGGGAGGGTACGAGCAGTACTTC
TRBV20-1	TRBJ2-7	-	-	CSEGITSTDKQYF	TGCAGTGAGGGGATTACTAGCACAGATAAGCAGTACTTC
TRBV30	TRBJ2-7	many	TRBD2	CAWRIPGRGGREQYF	TGTGCCTGGAGGATTCCGGGGCGGGGGGGCCGCGAGCAGTACTTC
TRBV24-1	TRBJ1-2	-	-	CGTSERGLGYTF	TGTGGCACCAGTGAGCGCGGCCTCGGCTACACCTTC
TRBV15	TRBJ1-1	few	-	CATSTGRGVSTEAFF	TGTGCCACCAGCACTGGTAGGGGGGTCTCCACTGAAGCTTTCTTT
TRBV20-1	TRBJ2-1	-	-	CSAGGAGAYHEQFF	TGCAGTGCTGGAGGAGCAGGGGCCTACCATGAGCAGTTCTTC
TRBV20-1	TRBJ1-1	-	-	CSARHTPETLF	TGCAGTGCACGGCACACCCCAGAGACCCTCTTT
TRBV6-1	TRBJ2-7	-	TRBD1	CASRHRDREDEQYF	TGTGCCAGCAGACACCGGGACAGGGAGGACGAGCAGTACTTC
TRBV5-1	TRBJ2-1	-	TRBD1	CASSGRTGPGLVNNEQFF	TGCGCCAGCAGCGGCCGGACAGGCCCGGGTTTAGTAAACAATGAGCAGTTCTTC
TRBV9	TRBJ2-5	-	TRBD2	CASSVGGLAFWGETQYF	TGTGCCAGCAGCGTAGGTGGACTAGCGTTTTGGGGCGAGACCCAGTACTTC
TRBV6-1	TRBJ1-6	-	TRBD1	CASSAGQGDSPLHF	TGTGCCAGCAGTGCGGGACAGGGTGATTCACCCCTCCACTTT
TRBV12-3/TRBV12-4	TRBJ1-3	-	-	CASSGTTSGNTIYF	TGTGCCAGCAGTGGAACCACCTCTGGAAACACCATATATTTT
TRBV5-1	TRBJ1-1	-	-	CASSLLESGTEAFF	TGCGCCAGCAGCCTATTAGAATCGGGCACTGAAGCTTTCTTT
TRBV7-2	TRBJ1-6	-	-	CASSLPDSSGYLFF	TGTGCCAGCAGCTTACCAGACTCCTCTGGCTACCTCTTCTTT
TRBV6-5	TRBJ1-4	many	-	CASSPGVEKLFF	TGTGCCAGCAGCCCGGGAGTCGAAAAACTGTTTTTT
TRBV5-1	TRBJ2-7	-	-	CASSLGSQIGQYF	TGCGCCAGCAGCTTAGGTTCGCAGATCGGACAGTACTTC
TRBV5-1	TRBJ2-7	-	TRBD1	CASSLVRDRGNEQYF	TGCGCCAGCAGCTTGGTCAGAGACAGGGGTAACGAGCAGTACTTC
TRBV7-3	TRBJ1-2	-	-	CASSHGEGYGYTF	TGCGCCAGCAGCCATGGAGAGGGGTATGGCTATACCTTC
TRBV7-9	TRBJ2-1	-	TRBD1	CASSLAARGQEEKFF	TGTGCCAGCAGCTTAGCGGCGAGGGGGCAAGAGGAAAAATTCTTC
TRBV10-3	TRBJ1-6	-	TRBD1	CAIREDRVVSPLHF	TGTGCCATCAGAGAAGACAGGGTTGTCTCACCCCTCCACTTT
TRBV5-5	TRBJ1-2	few	-	CASSLVVGGYGYTF	TGTGCCAGCAGCTTGGTGGTAGGGGGCTATGGCTACACCTTC
TRBV15	TRBJ1-5	-	-	CASSQDFFALQTPHF	TGTGCCAGCAGCCAAGATTTTTTCGCACTGCAGACCCCACATTTT
TRBV15	TRBJ1-3	-	-	CATSQDYRDTIYF	TGTGCCACCAGCCAGGATTACAGGGACACCATATATTTT
TRBV15	TRBJ2-7	-	-	CATSRGTYGTYEQYF	TGTGCCACCAGCAGAGGGACCTATGGGACCTACGAGCAGTACTTC
TRBV7-2	TRBJ2-7	-	-	CASSFGGDQHQHF	TGTGCCAGCAGCTTTGGCGGGGATCAGCACCAGCACTTT
TRBV6-5	TRBJ1-5	-	-	CATCGGVSGQPQHF	TGTGCCACCTGTGGAGGGGTGAGTGGTCAGCCCCAGCATTTT
TRBV7-3	TRBJ2-7	-	-	CASSFARLGEQYF	TGTGCCAGCAGCTTTGCGCGTCTCGGCGAGCAGTACTTC
TRBV5-1	TRBJ2-3	once	TRBD2	CASSPGEGDTQYF	TGTGCCAGCAGCCCGGGGGAGGGGGATACGCAGTATTTT
TRBV12-3/TRBV12-4	TRBJ1-4	-	-	CASSLGLGEKLFF	TGTGCCAGCAGTCTGGGGTTAGGTGAAAAACTGTTTTTT
TRBV19	TRBJ2-5	-	-	CASSIRQWDQETQYF	TGTGCCAGTAGTATTAGACAGTGGGATCAGGAGACCCAGTACTTC
TRBV2	TRBJ2-7	-	TRBD2	CASSWGGGDYEQYF	TGTGCCAGCAGCTGGGGGGGGGGGGACTACGAGCAGTACTTC
TRBV4-2	TRBJ1-1	-	TRBD1	CASRGGSTEAFF	TGTGCTAGCAGGGGGGGGAGCACTGAAGCTTTCTTT
TRBV2	TRBJ2-5	-	-	CASSDVGGHRETQYF	TGTGCCAGCAGTGATGTGGGGGGTCACCGGGAGACCCAGTACTTC
TRBV7-9	TRBJ2-7	-	TRBD2	CASTPSGSYEQYF	TGTGCCAGCACCCCTAGCGGGTCTTACGAGCAGTACTTC
TRBV18	TRBJ1-1	many	-	CASSGTEAFF	TGTGCCAGCTCCGGGACTGAAGCTTTCTTT
TRBV29-1	TRBJ1-2	many	-	CSVERAYTF	TGCAGCGTTGAAAGGGCCTACACCTTC
TRBV7-8	TRBJ1-4	-	-	CASSPDGRKNCVLLFF	TGTGCCAGCAGCCCGGACGGGAGGAAAAACTGTGTTTTGCTGTTTTTT
TRBV7-9	TRBJ2-2	-	TRBD2	CASSHLAGANEEELFF	TGTGCCAGCAGCCACCTAGCGGGGGCGAACGAGGAGGAGCTGTTTTTT
TRBV19	TRBJ1-5	-	TRBD1	CASTGQGKNQPQHF	TGTGCCAGCACCGGACAGGGGAAAAATCAGCCCCAGCATTTT